This T cell receptor (beta chain) emerged from a study of regulatory T cells in long-lasting Graves disease. Study observations and caveats: Among the persistent patients, 2,500 to 3,500 public clonotypes were shared, more than the 950 to 1,000 shared among new patients. Newly diagnosed patients had higher TCR diversity than persistent Graves' patients did.

At least ten counts were recorded for this clonotype. The antigen is not known. CDR3 size: 14 residues. The V gene end was trimmed by 5 bases and the J gene end by 2 bases; junction bases not matched to a gene: 6. Germline V gives CDR1 DFQATT, CDR2 SNEGSKA (reference sequence). Time point denoted: newly diagnosed GD, antithyroid drugs for less than 3 months. After RNA was extracted from PBMCs, the TCR library was made from it. Through Arm-PCR of CDR3 regions and iRepertoire HTBI primers, TCR beta libraries were built. TCRdb fed the multiplex PCR reads into MiXCR, producing one record per CDR3 protein. This table has 400,000 to 500,000 distinct CDR3 sequences, around 16% appearing once. These same data were also listed under a study on T cells in Graves' hyperthyroidism and ophthalmopathy.

The gene calls are TRBV20-1 and TRBJ2-7, with 10 bases matching TRBD1. This specimen was peripheral blood mononuclear cells (PBMCs), taken at new diagnosis, from a patient treated with antithyroid drugs. This receptor was taken from a woman between 40 and 55 years old with Graves disease. The CDR3 DNA reads TGCAGTGCTCGAGGACAGGGGGGCCCCTACGAGCAGTACTTC. Its protein is CSARGQGGPYEQYF.